The entry below describes one TCR beta chain. Its antigen is still unknown. Per-nucleotide qualities are absent, and no much larger clonotype sits a single base away. The V and J ends are trimmed by 2 bases and 8 bases, leaving 12 bases between them. The CDR3 runs 13 amino acids, cysteine and phenylalanine included. The CDR3 DNA has 39 bases and is translated from base 1. As encoded in the germline V gene (reference sequence), CDR1 is SEHNR while CDR2 is FQNEAQ. Enrolling through a virtual design, the prospective study's participants ranged in age from roughly 18 to 100 years and lived across approximately 25 United States geographic areas. To assign participants to cohorts, the prospective study relied on clinical history that participants themselves reported in a screening survey and a study questionnaire. Recovered participants in ImmuneRACE Cohort 3 were defined by two consecutive negative NP/OP PCR tests, clearance by a healthcare professional, or resolution of symptoms. In the prospective study, whole blood, serum and a nasopharyngeal or oropharyngeal swab were collected from each participant by mobile phlebotomists. Additional blood draws and questionnaires over an approximately 2-month period could optionally be provided by prospective study participants. Before DNA extraction, blood samples from the prospective study were shipped at room temperature or frozen.

The data originate from a study of blood T cell repertoires in COVID-19 (dated by TCRdb to about 2020). The study in broad terms: The collaborator samples originated in the United States, Italy and Spain and spanned the acute and convalescent phases of COVID-19. The material from the prospective study consisted of cDNA or gDNA derived from T cells, B-cell-depleted T cells, or PBMCs. The dataset comprised deeply sampled blood TCRbeta repertoires from subjects exposed to, actively infected with, or recovered from COVID-19. A freely available public database, intended as a resource for researchers studying the immune response to SARS-CoV-2, is where the repertoires were released. Samples came from the ongoing ImmuneRACE study (first 160 participants) plus 1,254 subjects from 6 global collaborators. A de-identified subject ID, COVID-19 status, age in years and sex were almost always included in the sample metadata. Where HLA class I and class II types were available, the types were taken from metadata supplied by the sample provider, not from assay-based typing. Points the paper makes about the study in general: The amount of clinical and demographic metadata varied by source and participant and was provided uncurated.

TCRbeta CDR3 regions were amplified from genomic DNA using the immunoSEQ Assay, a bias-controlled multiplex PCR. The authors processed their data as follows. Within the assay, amplification of reference gene primers was used to estimate how many nucleated cells each sample contained. To quantify the absolute abundance of each unique TCRbeta CDR3 rearrangement, sequence reads were collapsed and filtered. For each sample, productive Simpson clonality was calculated as the square root of Simpson's diversity index across productive rearrangements. In its TCRdb copy, this immuneACCESS table keeps in-frame sequences only and misses some clones. Where compared with another copy, unresolved V genes explain less than half of these, and the others have no known cause. The V and J calls and clone size come from that table; D and trimming were worked out from the DNA. Recorded for this sample are 430,000 or so clones; 88% of them occurred a single time. The ten largest account for 1.8% of the sample.

This receptor was obtained from a woman aged 40 to 50 who had recovered from COVID-19. Sequenced: PBMCs or T cells enriched from blood (not recorded which). The receptor chain draws on TRBV7-9 and TRBJ1-2; the D region possibly corresponds to TRBD1 (6 bases align). The base sequence is TGTGCCAGCAGCTTACCAGGGGCATTAGGCTACACCTTC. Its translation is CASSLPGALGYTF.